This T cell receptor (beta chain) was sequenced for a study of PD-1 blockade in classical Hodgkin lymphoma. CDR3 length equals 13 residues. In germline, CDR1 is GTSNPN, CDR2 SVGIG (reference sequence). Trimming left V 7 bases short and J 2 bases short, with 12 bases between. Clones were sequenced by immunoSEQ multiplex PCR, and TCRdb holds only the in-frame ones, with some missing. The table shows about 94,000 clones, with about 92% occurring only once. Time point denoted: cycle 4 day 1 (C4D1), after more than five weeks of nivolumab. Every patient relapsed after autologous stem cell transplantation, and brentuximab vedotin exposure varied. The best responses consisted of complete response, partial response or progressive disease.

The sample in question was peripheral blood mononuclear cells (PBMCs), obtained before the fourth cycle of nivolumab. The TCR originated in a human donor with classical Hodgkin lymphoma. The chain employs TRBV30 and TRBJ1-5; D perhaps matches TRBD1 (5 bases). CDR3 nucleotide sequence: TGTGCCTTCCAGGGTAGTGGCAATCAGCCCCAGCATTTT. Its protein product is CAFQGSGNQPQHF.